The T cell receptor (beta chain) under discussion was sequenced for a study of blood T cell repertoires in COVID-19 (TCRdb year 2020). Study-level background: Samples covering the acute and convalescent phases of COVID-19 were provided by collaborators in the United States, Italy and Spain. Nearly every sample came with metadata listing a de-identified subject ID, COVID-19 status, age in years and sex. The repertoires were released in a freely available public database meant as a resource for research on the immune response to SARS-CoV-2. The material from the prospective study consisted of cDNA or gDNA derived from T cells, B-cell-depleted T cells, or PBMCs. The dataset comprised deeply sampled blood TCRbeta repertoires from subjects exposed to, actively infected with, or recovered from COVID-19. Where available, HLA class I and class II types were obtained from metadata supplied by the sample provider rather than from assay-based typing. Samples were obtained from the ongoing ImmuneRACE study (first 160 participants) and from over 1,000 subjects provided by 6 global collaborators. Overall study results and their limits: The amount of clinical and demographic metadata varied by source and participant and was provided uncurated.

On this clone itself: Its cognate antigen has yet to be identified. No qualities accompany the bases; no much larger clone lies one base away.

TCRbeta CDR3 regions were amplified from genomic DNA by means of the immunoSEQ Assay, a bias-controlled multiplex PCR. Per the source publication's procedure: Nucleated cell counts per sample were estimated from amplification of reference gene primers within the assay. To quantify the absolute abundance of each unique TCRbeta CDR3 rearrangement, sequence reads were collapsed and filtered. For each sample, productive Simpson clonality was calculated as the square root of Simpson's diversity index over productive rearrangements. What TCRdb holds here is the immuneACCESS table cut down to in-frame rearrangements. Part of the clones is not present; checked against another copy, under half of the missing clones reflect an unresolved V gene, and the others are unexplained. That table gives V, J and clone size, and the DNA gave D and trimming. This sample is represented by 150,000 to 250,000 clones; 82% of them were singletons. The ten largest clones capture 10% to 15% of the sample.

Participants in the prospective study were enrolled through a virtual design, were aged roughly 18 to 100 years, and lived in approximately 25 United States geographic areas. To assign participants to cohorts, the prospective study relied on clinical history that participants themselves reported in a screening survey and a study questionnaire. ImmuneRACE Cohort 3 recovered participants were defined by two consecutive negative NP/OP PCR tests, healthcare professional clearance, or symptom resolution. Mobile phlebotomists in the prospective study collected whole blood, serum and a nasopharyngeal or oropharyngeal swab from every participant. Prospective study participants could optionally give additional blood draws and questionnaires over an approximately two-month period. Blood samples from the prospective study were shipped frozen or at room temperature prior to DNA extraction. As encoded in the germline V gene, CDR1 is SQVTM while CDR2 is ANQGSEA. The CDR3 goes from the cysteine to the phenylalanine over 17 residues. Kept here is only the CDR3 DNA, which spans 51 bases and is read in frame from base 1. V is clipped by 6 bases and J by 0 bases, and the sequence between their germline boundaries is 20 bases long.

The chain uses TRBV29-1 and TRBJ2-2; TRBD1 is a possible D gene, resting on 5 matching bases. The sequence derives from a man in his forties or fifties who had recovered from COVID-19. The specimen was PBMCs or T cells enriched from blood (not recorded which). The CDR3 region: CSVPAKGRVSNTGELFF. The DNA sequence is as follows: TGCAGCGTCCCGGCGAAGGGCAGGGTGTCGAACACCGGGGAGCTGTTTTTT.